These 5 T cell receptor beta chains were all obtained from the same sample, sequenced in a study of CD8 T cells in ankylosing spondylitis (dated by TCRdb to about 2017). Library preparation employed 5' RACE. The instrument given in TCRdb is Illumina HiSeq 2500. The public sequencing data were trimmed at Q25 with fastp and processed into clonotypes with MiXCR by TCRdb, which kept only in-frame beta chains. Entries are consolidated by CDR3 protein sequence, retaining the most common genes and DNA. The sample table records about 150,000 distinct CDR3 sequences; approximately 10% of these occur just once. Of the sample, 4.1% is held by the ten largest clones. The sample was blood, either unsorted or a sorted T cell fraction (not recorded which). The receptors stem from a female donor with ankylosing spondylitis or in good health (not recorded which).

This clonotype showed up many times. The gene calls are TRBV3-1 and TRBJ1-2, with D possibly TRBD1 on 5 matching bases. The CDR3 extends over 17 amino acids. Germline CDR1 is LGHDT and CDR2 is YNNKEL (reference sequence). V dropped 4 bases and J dropped 7 bases, with 25 bases sitting between them. The CDR3 spells CASSRIGGAANKGGYTF. The CDR3 nucleotides are TGTGCCAGCAGCCGTATTGGAGGGGCCGCCAATAAAGGTGGCTACACCTTC.

This clonotype was detected many times. This sequence joins TRBV7-2 and TRBJ1-1; TRBD1 is a possible D gene (5 bases). V was trimmed by 2 bases and J by 3 bases, leaving 7 bases between them. The CDR3 loop spans 13 amino acids. Germline V gives CDR1 SGHTA, CDR2 FQGNSA. CDR3 nucleotides: TGTGCCAGCAGCTTACTGGGGGACACTGAAGCTTTCTTT. Translating it yields CASSLLGDTEAFF.

The chain recombines TRBV19 with TRBJ1-1; D is unresolved. Germline V gene data show CDR1 as LNHDA and CDR2 as SQIVND (reference sequence). The CDR3 length is 14 residues. Trimming removed 4 bases at V and 1 base at J, with 10 bases between. CDR3 protein: CASSNLWGNTEAFF. The DNA for the CDR3 is TGTGCCAGTAGTAACTTATGGGGGAACACTGAAGCTTTCTTT.

This chain links TRBV18 with TRBJ2-5, with D tentatively TRBD1 (6 bases). The V end was cut by 1 base, the J end by 5 bases, with 8 bases between. Germline assignment: CDR1 KGHSH and CDR2 LQKENI. This CDR3 comprises 13 residues. This CDR3 reads CASSPRDRETQYF. The CDR3 nucleotides are TGTGCCAGCTCACCACGTGACAGGGAGACCCAGTACTTC.

In its sample, this clonotype was seen many times. The rearrangement uses TRBV4-2 and TRBJ2-7; D remains ambiguous. CDR3 length equals 15 residues. Trimming took off 2 bases at V and 0 bases at J, with 11 bases between the two ends. Germline lookup yields CDR1 LGHNA and CDR2 YNFKEQ. CDR3 DNA sequence: TGTGCCAGCAGCCAAAATACGTACTACTCCTACGAGCAGTACTTC. Translating it yields CASSQNTYYSYEQYF.